The clone carrying this T cell receptor (beta chain) was picked up one time. This entry is derived from a study of blood T cell repertoires in COVID-19. Study summary: Samples representing acute and convalescent COVID-19 were sourced from the United States, Italy and Spain.

Study processing details: Using reference gene primer amplification, nucleated cell counts were estimated. Assay: immunoSEQ multiplex PCR; the TCRdb copy retains only in-frame clones and omits some. V, J and clone size derive from that table, while D and trimming were established from the DNA sequence. Among around 34,000 clones listed, 83% were seen once. Material: peripheral blood. The clonotype originates from a man aged 45 to 65 with acute or convalescent COVID-19.

The CDR3 nucleotides read TGTGCCAGCAGCGTAGATTTAGCGGGAGGTGATAATGAGCAGTTCTTC. Its protein product is CASSVDLAGGDNEQFF. The genes are TRBV9 and TRBJ2-1, with 10 bases matching TRBD2. V dropped 0 bases and J dropped 7; count of bases not matched to a gene: 7. The CDR3 consists of 16 residues. CDR1 is SGDLS, CDR2 YYNGEE, per germline.